This T cell receptor (beta chain) was profiled in a study of cytomegalovirus exposure and HLA in healthy donors. Regarding this clone: Its antigen is unidentified.

The CDR3 consists of 13 residues. The V and J ends lost 5 bases and 7 bases, in that order; junction bases with no gene match: 4. CDR1 SGHAT and CDR2 FQNNGV come from the germline V gene. Primers included in the PCR were 60 Vbeta and 13 Jbeta primers. Some clones are missing from TCRdb's copy, which holds only in-frame ones; the method was immunoSEQ multiplex PCR. The table shows about 180,000 clones, with over 70% occurring only once. General study points: The authors later linked a missense DCLRE1C variant to TCR beta V- and J-gene trimming.

The TCR was taken from a man younger than 30 in good health and CMV-seronegative. The rearrangement uses TRBV11-2 and TRBJ1-2, with 10 positions matching TRBD1. Sequencing used PBMCs. The CDR3 spells CASSPDRGTGYTF. The CDR3 DNA sequence: TGTGCCAGCAGCCCGGACAGGGGGACTGGCTACACCTTC.